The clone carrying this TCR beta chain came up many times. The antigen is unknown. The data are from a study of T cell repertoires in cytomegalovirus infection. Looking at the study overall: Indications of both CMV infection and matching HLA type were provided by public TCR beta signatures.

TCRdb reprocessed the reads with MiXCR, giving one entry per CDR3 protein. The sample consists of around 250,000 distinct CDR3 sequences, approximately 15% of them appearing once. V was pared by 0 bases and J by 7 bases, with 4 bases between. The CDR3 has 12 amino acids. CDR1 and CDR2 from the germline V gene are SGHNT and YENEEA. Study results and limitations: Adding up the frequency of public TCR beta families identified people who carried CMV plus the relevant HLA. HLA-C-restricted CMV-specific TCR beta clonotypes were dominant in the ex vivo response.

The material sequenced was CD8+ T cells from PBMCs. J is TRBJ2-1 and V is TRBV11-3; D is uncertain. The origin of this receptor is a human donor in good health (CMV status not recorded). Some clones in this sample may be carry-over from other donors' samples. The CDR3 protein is CASSLEGNEQFF. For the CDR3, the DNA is TGTGCCAGCAGCTTAGAAGGAAATGAGCAGTTCTTC.